This TCR beta chain appears in the sequencing data of a study of blood T cell repertoires in COVID-19. Study at large: Material from acute and convalescent COVID-19 was sourced from the United States, Italy and Spain.

There are 15 residues in the CDR3. V shed 0 bases and J 5 bases; nucleotides not matched to a gene: 5. Germline lookup yields CDR1 SGHNT and CDR2 YYREEE (reference sequence). Per the authors' pipeline: The authors estimated nucleated cell counts from reference gene primer amplification. The method was immunoSEQ multiplex PCR; TCRdb's version includes in-frame clones alone and lacks a portion of them. The D gene and trimming were derived from the DNA, and the V and J assignments and clone size from that table. The table has about 64,000 clones, roughly four fifths seen once. The receptor was derived from a human donor in a cohort sampled during active COVID-19. What was sequenced was peripheral blood. The rearrangement joins TRBV5-4 to TRBJ2-5, with 9 nucleotides matching TRBD1. The DNA of the CDR3 is TGTGCCAGCAGCTTGGTTTCCGGGACAGGGGAGACCCAGTACTTC. It encodes CASSLVSGTGETQYF.